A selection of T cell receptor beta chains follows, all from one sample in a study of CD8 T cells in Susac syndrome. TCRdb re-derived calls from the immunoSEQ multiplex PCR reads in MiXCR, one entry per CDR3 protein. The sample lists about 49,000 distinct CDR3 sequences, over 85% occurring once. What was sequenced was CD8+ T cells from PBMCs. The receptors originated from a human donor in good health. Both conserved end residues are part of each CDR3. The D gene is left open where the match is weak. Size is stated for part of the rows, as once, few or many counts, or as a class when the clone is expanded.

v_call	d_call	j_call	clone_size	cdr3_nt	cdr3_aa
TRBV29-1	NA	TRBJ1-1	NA	TGCAGCGTTGAGTCATTGCAGGGTGGTTGGGGCACTGAAGCTTTCTTT	CSVESLQGGWGTEAFF
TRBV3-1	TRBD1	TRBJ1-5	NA	TGTGCCAGCAGCCAAGAGGGGACAGGGGGCAATCAGCCCCAGCATTTT	CASSQEGTGGNQPQHF
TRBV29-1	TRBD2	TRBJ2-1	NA	TGCAGCGTTGAAAGGGGTCGGGGTGGGAGGGCCGACGATGAGCAGTTCTTC	CSVERGRGGRADDEQFF
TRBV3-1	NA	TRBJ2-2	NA	TGTGCCAGCAGCCGTTTTCCGGGGACCGGGGAGCTGTTTTTT	CASSRFPGTGELFF
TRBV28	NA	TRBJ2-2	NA	TGTGCCAGCAGTGCAATGGACACCGGGGAGCTGTTTTTT	CASSAMDTGELFF
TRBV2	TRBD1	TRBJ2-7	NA	TGTGCCAGCAGTGAAGTCAGGGGGCAGGACGAGCAGTACTTC	CASSEVRGQDEQYF
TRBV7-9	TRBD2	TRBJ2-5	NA	TGTGCCAGCAGCTTGGACCCAGCGGGACCCCTCTCCCAAGAGACCCAGTACTTC	CASSLDPAGPLSQETQYF
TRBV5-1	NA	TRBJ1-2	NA	TGCGCCAGCAGCTTTACCTACTATGGCTACACCTTC	CASSFTYYGYTF
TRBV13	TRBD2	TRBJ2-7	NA	TGTGCCAGCAGCTGGGTGCTAGCGGGGTCCGAGCAGTACTTC	CASSWVLAGSEQYF
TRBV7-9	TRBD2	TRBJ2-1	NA	TGTGCCAGCAGCTGGCCGGGACTAGCGGGGTTGTTCTTC	CASSWPGLAGLFF
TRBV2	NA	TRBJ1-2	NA	TGTGCCAGCAGTGAGATGAGGGGGATGAACTATGGCTACACCTTC	CASSEMRGMNYGYTF
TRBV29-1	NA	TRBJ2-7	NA	TGCAGCGTTGTCGCGGATCCTTATTTCTACGAGCAGTACTTC	CSVVADPYFYEQYF
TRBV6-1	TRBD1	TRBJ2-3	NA	TGTGCCAGCATGTCTGTCGGACAGGGTCCCGATACGCAGTATTTT	CASMSVGQGPDTQYF
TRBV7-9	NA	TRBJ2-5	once	TGTGCCAGCAGCCCCCTCCGCGACCCCGGGGAGACCCAGTACTTC	CASSPLRDPGETQYF
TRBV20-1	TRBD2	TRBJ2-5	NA	TGCAGTGCTAGAGATCGGGTTAGCGGGAGCCTGTACCAAGAGACCCAGTACTTC	CSARDRVSGSLYQETQYF
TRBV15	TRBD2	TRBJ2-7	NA	TGTGCCACCAGTACTAGCGGGTCTTCCGAGCAGTACTTC	CATSTSGSSEQYF
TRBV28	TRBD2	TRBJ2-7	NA	TGTGCCAGCAGTCCCAGGATAGCGGGAGTTTCCTACGAGCAGTACTTC	CASSPRIAGVSYEQYF
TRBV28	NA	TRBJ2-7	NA	TGTGCCAGCAGTTGGACTCCAGGTTACGAGCAGTACTTC	CASSWTPGYEQYF
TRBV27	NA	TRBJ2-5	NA	TGTGCCAGCAGTCCCTGGAGGGGCGAGACCCAGTACTTC	CASSPWRGETQYF
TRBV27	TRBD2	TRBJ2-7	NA	TGTGCCAGTGCCGCAGGGACTAGACCCTACGAGCAGTACTTC	CASAAGTRPYEQYF
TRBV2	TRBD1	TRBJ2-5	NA	TGTGCCAGCAGTGACGACGGACACGCTGAGGGGACAGGCAGGGAGACCCAGTACTTC	CASSDDGHAEGTGRETQYF
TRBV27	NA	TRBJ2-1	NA	TGTGCCAGCAGTGATTCCTACAATGAGCAGTTCTTC	CASSDSYNEQFF
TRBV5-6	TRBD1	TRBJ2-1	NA	TGTGCCAGCAGTTCCTCCCGGCCGGGACAGACCTACAATGAGCAGTTCTTC	CASSSSRPGQTYNEQFF
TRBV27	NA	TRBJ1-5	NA	TGTGCCAGCAGTTTTCTAAATCAGCCCCAGCATTTT	CASSFLNQPQHF
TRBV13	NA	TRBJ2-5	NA	TGTGCCAGCAGCTTGTCAGACCCTCAAGAGACCCAGTACTTC	CASSLSDPQETQYF
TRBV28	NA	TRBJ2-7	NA	TGTGCCAGCACCAGAGACTGGGATTCCTACGAGCAGTACTTC	CASTRDWDSYEQYF
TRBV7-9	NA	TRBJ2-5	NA	TGTGCCAGCAGCCAGAACAGGGAGGGAGGTCAAGAGACCCAGTACTTC	CASSQNREGGQETQYF
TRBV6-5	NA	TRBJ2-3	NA	TGTGCCAGCAGTTACGGGGATACGCAGTATTTT	CASSYGDTQYF
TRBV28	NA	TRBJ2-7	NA	TGTGCCAGCACCACGAGCTCCTACGAGCAGTACTTC	CASTTSSYEQYF
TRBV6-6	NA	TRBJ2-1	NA	TGTGCCAGCAGTCTTGGGGAGCAGTTCTTC	CASSLGEQFF
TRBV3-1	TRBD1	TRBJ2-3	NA	TGTGCCGGCCACAACAGGGGGCAGACAGATACGCAGTATTTT	CAGHNRGQTDTQYF
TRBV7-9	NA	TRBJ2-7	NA	TGTGCCAGCAGCGCCCTGGCCCTTTCAGAGCAGTACTTC	CASSALALSEQYF
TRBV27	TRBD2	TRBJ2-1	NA	TGTGCCAGCAGCCCCGGAGTAGCGGGTCTCAATGAGCAGTTCTTC	CASSPGVAGLNEQFF
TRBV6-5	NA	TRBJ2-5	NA	TGTGCCAGCAGTTCAGGCCCGGGGGAGACCCAGTACTTC	CASSSGPGETQYF
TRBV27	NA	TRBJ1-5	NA	TGTGCCAGCAGTTTGTGGGTCAATCAGCCCCAGCATTTT	CASSLWVNQPQHF
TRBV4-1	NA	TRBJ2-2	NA	TGCGCCAGCAGCCAAGCCAGTTCGCCCGGGGAGCTGTTTTTT	CASSQASSPGELFF
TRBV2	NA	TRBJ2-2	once	TGTGCCAGCAGACAAATGAACACCGGGGAGCTGTTTTTT	CASRQMNTGELFF
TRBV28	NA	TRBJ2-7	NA	TGTGCCAGCAGTTTATGGGAGGGCTCCTACGAGCAGTACTTC	CASSLWEGSYEQYF
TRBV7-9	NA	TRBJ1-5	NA	TGTGCCAGCAGCTTATACGTGGACCCCAATCAGCCCCAGCATTTT	CASSLYVDPNQPQHF
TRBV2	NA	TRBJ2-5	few	TGTGCCAGCAGTGTGGGTGGGAGCGGGGAGACCCAGTACTTC	CASSVGGSGETQYF
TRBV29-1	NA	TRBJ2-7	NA	TGCAGCGTTGAAGAGGGTGGGTCGTCCAGCTACGAGCAGTACTTC	CSVEEGGSSSYEQYF
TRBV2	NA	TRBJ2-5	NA	TGTGCCAGCAGTGAAGAGGACTCGGGAGAGACCCAGTACTTC	CASSEEDSGETQYF
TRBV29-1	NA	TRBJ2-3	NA	TGCAGCGTTGAAGATCGCAATACGCAGTATTTT	CSVEDRNTQYF
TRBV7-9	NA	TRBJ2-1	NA	TGTGCCAGCAGCTTAGTCAGCTCCTACAATGAGCAGTTCTTC	CASSLVSSYNEQFF
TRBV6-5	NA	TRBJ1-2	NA	TGTGCCAGCAGCCTTGGTCGGGGCTTCAGATATGGCTACACCTTC	CASSLGRGFRYGYTF